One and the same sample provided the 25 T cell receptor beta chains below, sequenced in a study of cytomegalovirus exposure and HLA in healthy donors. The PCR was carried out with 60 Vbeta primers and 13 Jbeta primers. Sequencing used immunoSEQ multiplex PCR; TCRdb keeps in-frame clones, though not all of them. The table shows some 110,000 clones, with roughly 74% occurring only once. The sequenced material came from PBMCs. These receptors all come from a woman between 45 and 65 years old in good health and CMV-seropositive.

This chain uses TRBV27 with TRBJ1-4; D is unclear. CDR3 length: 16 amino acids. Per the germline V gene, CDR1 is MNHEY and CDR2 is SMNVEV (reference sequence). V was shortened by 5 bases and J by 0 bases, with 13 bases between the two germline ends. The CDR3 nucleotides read TGTGCCAGCAGTATCCTACAGACAACAACTAATGAAAAACTGTTTTTT. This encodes CASSILQTTTNEKLFF.

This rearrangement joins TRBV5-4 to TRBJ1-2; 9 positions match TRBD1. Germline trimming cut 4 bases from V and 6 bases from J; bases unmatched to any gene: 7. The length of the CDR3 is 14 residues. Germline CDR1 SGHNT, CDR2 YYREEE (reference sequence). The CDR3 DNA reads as TGTGCCAGCAGCACCCCGGGACAGGGTGATGGCTACACCTTC. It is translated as CASSTPGQGDGYTF.

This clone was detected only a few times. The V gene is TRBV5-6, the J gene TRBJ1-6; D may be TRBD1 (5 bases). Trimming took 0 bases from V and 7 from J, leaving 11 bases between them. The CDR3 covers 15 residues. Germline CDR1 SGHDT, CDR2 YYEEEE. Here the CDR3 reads CASSLVGDSNSPLHF. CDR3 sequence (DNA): TGTGCCAGCAGCTTGGTCGGCGACAGCAATTCACCCCTCCACTTT.

This CDR3 is CASSIGQALGGYTF. The CDR3 bases are TGTGCCAGCAGCATAGGACAGGCCCTCGGAGGCTACACCTTC. This rearrangement joins TRBV7-9 to TRBJ1-2; 7 nucleotides agree with TRBD1. Germline CDR1 is SEHNR and CDR2 is FQNEAQ (reference sequence). With 5 bases clipped from V and 8 bases from J, the junction kept 11 bases outside the gene matches. The CDR3 has 14 amino acids.

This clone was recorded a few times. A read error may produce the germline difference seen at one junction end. The CDR3 nucleotides are TGCGCCAGCAGCTTGGGCACAGGTACGCAGTATTTT. Its protein is CASSLGTGTQYF. This chain connects TRBV5-1 to TRBJ2-3; a possible D gene is TRBD1 (5 bases). From germline, CDR1 is SGHRS and CDR2 YFSETQ. The length of the CDR3 is 12 residues.

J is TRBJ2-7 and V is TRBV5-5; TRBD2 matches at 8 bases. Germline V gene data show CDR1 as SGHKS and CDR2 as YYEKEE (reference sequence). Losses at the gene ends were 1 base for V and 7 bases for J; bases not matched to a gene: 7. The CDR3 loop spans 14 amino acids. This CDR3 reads CASSLRGGVKEQYF. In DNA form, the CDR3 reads TGTGCCAGCAGCTTGCGGGGGGGGGTTAAGGAGCAGTACTTC. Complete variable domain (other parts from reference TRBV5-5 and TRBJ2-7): DAGVTQSPTHLIKTRGQQVTLRCSPISGHKSVSWYQQVLGQGPQFIFQYYEKEERGRGNFPDRFSARQFPNYSSELNVNALLLGDSALYLCASSLRGGVKEQYFGPGTRLTVT.

CDR3 DNA sequence: TGTGCCAGCTCATCGGGACAGTTCTACGAGCAGTACTTC. Its translation is CASSSGQFYEQYF. The gene calls are TRBV18 and TRBJ2-7, with 7 bases that match TRBD1. V lost 5 bases to trimming and J lost 3 bases; unmatched junction nucleotides: 4. The CDR3 contains 13 residues. Germline lookup yields CDR1 KGHSH and CDR2 LQKENI.

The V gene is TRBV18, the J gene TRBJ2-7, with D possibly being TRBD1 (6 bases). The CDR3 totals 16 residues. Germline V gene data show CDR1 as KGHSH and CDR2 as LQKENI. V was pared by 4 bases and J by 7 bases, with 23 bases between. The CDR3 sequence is CASSLNLDGTRREQYF. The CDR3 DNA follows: TGTGCCAGCTCACTCAATCTAGACGGGACAAGGCGGGAGCAGTACTTC.

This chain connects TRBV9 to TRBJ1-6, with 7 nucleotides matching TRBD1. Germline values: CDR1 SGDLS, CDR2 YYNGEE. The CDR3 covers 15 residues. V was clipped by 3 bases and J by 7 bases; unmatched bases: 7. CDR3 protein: CASSARQGNNSPLHF. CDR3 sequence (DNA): TGTGCCAGCAGCGCCCGACAGGGTAACAATTCACCCCTCCACTTT.

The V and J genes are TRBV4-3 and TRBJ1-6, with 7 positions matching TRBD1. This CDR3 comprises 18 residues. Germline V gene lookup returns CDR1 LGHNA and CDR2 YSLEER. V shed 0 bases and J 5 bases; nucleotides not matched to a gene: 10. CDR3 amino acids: CASSQEASYRGNNSPLHF. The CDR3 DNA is TGCGCCAGCAGCCAAGAGGCTTCGTACAGGGGCAATAATTCACCCCTCCACTTT.

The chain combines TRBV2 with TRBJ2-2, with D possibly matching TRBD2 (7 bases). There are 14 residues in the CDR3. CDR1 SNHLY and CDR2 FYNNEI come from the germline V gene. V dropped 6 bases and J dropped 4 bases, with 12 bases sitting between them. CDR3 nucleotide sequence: TGTGCCAGCAGAGGGGGGGGGTCCACCGGGGAGCTGTTTTTT. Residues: CASRGGGSTGELFF.

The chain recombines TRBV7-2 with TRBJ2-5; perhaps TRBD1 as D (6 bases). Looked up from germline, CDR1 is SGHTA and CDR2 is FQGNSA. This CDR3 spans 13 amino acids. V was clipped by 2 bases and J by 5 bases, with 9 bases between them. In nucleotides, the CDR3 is TGTGCCAGCAGCTTACAGGGGTATGAGACCCAGTACTTC. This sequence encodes CASSLQGYETQYF.

The CDR3 coding sequence is TGTGCCAGTAGTATTCAGGGGTCCTACGAGCAGTACTTC. It specifies CASSIQGSYEQYF. This sequence joins TRBV19 and TRBJ2-7, with D possibly matching TRBD1 (6 bases). Germline CDR1 and CDR2: LNHDA and SQIVND (reference sequence). This CDR3 region has 13 residues. Between the trimmed V and J ends, which lost 3 bases and 1 base, there was a span of 7 bases.

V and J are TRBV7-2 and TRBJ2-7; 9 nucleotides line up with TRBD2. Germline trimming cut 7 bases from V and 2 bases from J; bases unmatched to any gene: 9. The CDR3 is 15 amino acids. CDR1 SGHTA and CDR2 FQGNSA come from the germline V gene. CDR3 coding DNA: TGTGCCAGCACCTTCGCGGGGGGGCCAACCTACGAGCAGTACTTC. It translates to CASTFAGGPTYEQYF. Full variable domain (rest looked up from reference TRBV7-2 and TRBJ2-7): GAGVSQSPSNKVTEKGKDVELRCDPISGHTALYWYRQSLGQGLEFLIYFQGNSAPDKSGLPSDRFSAERTGGSVSTLTIQRTQQEDSAVYLCASTFAGGPTYEQYFGPGTRLTVT.

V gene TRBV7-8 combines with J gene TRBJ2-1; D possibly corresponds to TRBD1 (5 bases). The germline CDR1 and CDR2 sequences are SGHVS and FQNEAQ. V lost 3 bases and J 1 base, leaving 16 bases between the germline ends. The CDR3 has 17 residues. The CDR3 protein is CASSLLLQVSSYNEQFF. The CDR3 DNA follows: TGTGCCAGCAGCTTGTTATTACAGGTGTCGTCCTACAATGAGCAGTTCTTC. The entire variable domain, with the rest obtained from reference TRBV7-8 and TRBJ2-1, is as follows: GAGVSQSPRYKVAKRGQDVALRCDPISGHVSLFWYQQALGQGPEFLTYFQNEAQLDKSGLPSDRFFAERPEGSVSTLKIQRTQQEDSAVYLCASSLLLQVSSYNEQFFGPGTRLTVL.

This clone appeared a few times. The CDR3 bases are TGTGCCAGCCAGAGCGTTGTTAACCCTAATTCACCCCTCCACTTT. Protein product: CASQSVVNPNSPLHF. The chain joins TRBV6-1 to TRBJ1-6; D not resolved. This CDR3 spans 15 amino acids. The V end lost 8 bases, the J end lost 6 bases, and 17 bases lay between the germline ends. The germline CDR1 and CDR2 sequences are MNHNS and SASEGT.

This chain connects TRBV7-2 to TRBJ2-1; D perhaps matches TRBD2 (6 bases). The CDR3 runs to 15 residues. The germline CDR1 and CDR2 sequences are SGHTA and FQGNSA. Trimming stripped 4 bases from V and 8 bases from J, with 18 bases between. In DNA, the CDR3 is TGTGCCAGCAGCTATACTTTACACCCGGGGGATGAGCAGTTCTTC. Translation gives CASSYTLHPGDEQFF. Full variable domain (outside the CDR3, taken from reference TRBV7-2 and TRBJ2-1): GAGVSQSPSNKVTEKGKDVELRCDPISGHTALYWYRQSLGQGLEFLIYFQGNSAPDKSGLPSDRFSAERTGGSVSTLTIQRTQQEDSAVYLCASSYTLHPGDEQFFGPGTRLTVL.

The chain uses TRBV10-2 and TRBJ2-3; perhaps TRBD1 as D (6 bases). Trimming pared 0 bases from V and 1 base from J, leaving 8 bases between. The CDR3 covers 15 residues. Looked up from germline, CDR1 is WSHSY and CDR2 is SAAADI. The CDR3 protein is CASSESNRGTDTQYF. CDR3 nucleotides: TGCGCCAGCAGTGAGTCTAACAGGGGCACAGATACGCAGTATTTT.

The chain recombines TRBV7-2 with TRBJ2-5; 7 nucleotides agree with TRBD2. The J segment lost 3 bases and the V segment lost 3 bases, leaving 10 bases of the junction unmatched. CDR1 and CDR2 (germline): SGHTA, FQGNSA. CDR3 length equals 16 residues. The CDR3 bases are TGTGCCAGCAGCTTCCAGCCTGGCGGGGGTAAAGAGACCCAGTACTTC. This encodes CASSFQPGGGKETQYF.

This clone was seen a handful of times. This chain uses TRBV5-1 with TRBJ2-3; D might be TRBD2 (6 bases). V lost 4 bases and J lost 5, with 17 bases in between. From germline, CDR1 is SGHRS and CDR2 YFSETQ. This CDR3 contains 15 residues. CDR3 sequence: CASSGRTGAGDTQYF. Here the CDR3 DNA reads TGCGCCAGCAGCGGGAGGACTGGCGCCGGAGATACGCAGTATTTT.

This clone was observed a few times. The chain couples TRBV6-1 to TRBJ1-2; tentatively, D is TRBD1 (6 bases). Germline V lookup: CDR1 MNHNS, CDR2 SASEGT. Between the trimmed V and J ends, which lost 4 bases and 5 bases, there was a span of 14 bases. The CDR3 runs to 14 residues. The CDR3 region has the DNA TGTGCCAGCAGTGTGGACAGACTTTTATATGGCTACACCTTC. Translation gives CASSVDRLLYGYTF.

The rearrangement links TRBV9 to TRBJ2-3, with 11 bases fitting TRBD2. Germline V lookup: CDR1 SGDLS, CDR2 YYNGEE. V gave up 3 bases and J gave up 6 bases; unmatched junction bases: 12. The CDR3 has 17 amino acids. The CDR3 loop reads CASSAVGVAGGRDTQYF. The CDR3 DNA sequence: TGTGCCAGCAGCGCAGTCGGGGTAGCGGGGGGGCGGGATACGCAGTATTTT. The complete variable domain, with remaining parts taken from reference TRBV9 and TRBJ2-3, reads DSGVTQTPKHLITATGQRVTLRCSPRSGDLSVYWYQQSLDQGLQFLIQYYNGEERAKGNILERFSAQQFPDLHSELNLSSLELGDSALYFCASSAVGVAGGRDTQYFGPGTRLTVL.

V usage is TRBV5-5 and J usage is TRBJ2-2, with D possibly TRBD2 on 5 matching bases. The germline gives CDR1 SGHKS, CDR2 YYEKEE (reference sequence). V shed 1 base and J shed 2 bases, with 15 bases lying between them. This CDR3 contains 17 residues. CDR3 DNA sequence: TGTGCCAGCAGCTTGAGCGCATACGGGGTAAACACCGGGGAGCTGTTTTTT. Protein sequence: CASSLSAYGVNTGELFF. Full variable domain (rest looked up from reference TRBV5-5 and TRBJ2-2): DAGVTQSPTHLIKTRGQQVTLRCSPISGHKSVSWYQQVLGQGPQFIFQYYEKEERGRGNFPDRFSARQFPNYSSELNVNALLLGDSALYLCASSLSAYGVNTGELFFGEGSRLTVL.

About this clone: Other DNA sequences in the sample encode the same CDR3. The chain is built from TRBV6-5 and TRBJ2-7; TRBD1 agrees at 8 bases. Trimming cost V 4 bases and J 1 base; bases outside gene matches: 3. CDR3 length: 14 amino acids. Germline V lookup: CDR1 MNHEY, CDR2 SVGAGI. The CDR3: CASSFRQGSYEQYF. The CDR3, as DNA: TGTGCCAGCAGTTTCAGACAGGGGTCCTACGAGCAGTACTTC.

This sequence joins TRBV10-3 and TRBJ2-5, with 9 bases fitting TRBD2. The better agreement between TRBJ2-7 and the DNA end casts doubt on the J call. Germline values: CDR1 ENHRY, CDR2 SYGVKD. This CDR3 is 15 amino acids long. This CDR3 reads CAISVGSGGAYEQYF. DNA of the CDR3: TGTGCCATCAGTGTCGGTAGCGGGGGTGCCTACGAGCAGTACTTC.